The 25 T cell receptor beta chains presented below share a single source sample, sequenced in a study of T cells in Graves' hyperthyroidism and ophthalmopathy. Using RNA transcripts as the source, TCR beta CDR3 regions were amplified. The HTBI primer set served for first-round RT-PCR of the TCR CDR3. A single record per CDR3 protein comes from TCRdb applying MiXCR to the multiplex PCR reads. Among about 320,000 distinct CDR3 sequences listed, approximately 17% were seen once. The sample consisted of blood. The receptor set was obtained from a man aged 25-40 years with Graves' hyperthyroidism.

This clonotype was seen at least ten times. The V gene is TRBV3-1, the J gene TRBJ2-1, with D tentatively TRBD1 (5 bases). Looked up from germline, CDR1 is LGHDT and CDR2 is YNNKEL (reference sequence). This CDR3 region has 15 residues. Trimming cost V 4 bases and J 6 bases, with 16 bases left between them. CDR3 amino acids: CASSLDIGRVNEQFF. The CDR3 bases are TGTGCCAGCAGCCTCGACATCGGCAGGGTCAATGAGCAGTTCTTC.

In its sample, this clonotype was seen a few times. The rearrangement joins TRBV6-2 or TRBV6-3 to TRBJ2-7; possibly TRBD1 or TRBD2 for D (5 bases each). This CDR3 comprises 13 residues. V lost 10 bases to trimming and J lost 5 bases, with 18 bases between them. The germline CDR1 and CDR2 sequences are MNHEY and SVGEGT. The CDR3 DNA follows: TGTGCCACACGCCTGATGGGGGAAGACGAGCAGTACTTC. It translates to CATRLMGEDEQYF.

This clonotype was found many times. The J gene is TRBJ2-3, the V gene TRBV6-1; a weak D match, TRBD2 (6 bases). Germline CDR1 MNHNS, CDR2 SASEGT. CDR3 length: 16 residues. V lost 6 bases and J 1 base, leaving 17 bases between the germline ends. The CDR3: CASSSAVQRGTDTQYF. The CDR3 nucleotides read TGTGCCAGCAGCTCCGCGGTGCAGCGGGGCACAGATACGCAGTATTTT.

J is TRBJ2-5 and V is TRBV12-3 or TRBV12-4; 7 positions agree with TRBD1. The J segment lost 4 bases and the V segment lost 4 bases, leaving 9 bases of the junction unmatched. The CDR3 is 15 amino acids. The CDR3 here is CASSSGLTGRETQYF. For the CDR3, the DNA is TGTGCCAGCAGTTCCGGCCTGACAGGGCGAGAGACCCAGTACTTC.

This chain uses TRBV15 with TRBJ1-1, with D hard to call. This CDR3 is built from 14 residues. CDR1 is LNHNV and CDR2 is YYDKDF in the germline V gene (reference sequence). The V gene lost 2 bases and the J gene lost 3 bases, with 10 bases spanning the gap. CDR3 amino acids: CATSRPYGDTEAFF. The CDR3 bases are TGTGCCACCAGCAGACCCTATGGAGACACTGAAGCTTTCTTT.

This clonotype was seen at least ten times. This chain uses TRBV3-1 with TRBJ2-2; 9 nucleotides align to TRBD1. Germline V gene data show CDR1 as LGHDT and CDR2 as YNNKEL (reference sequence). V lost 3 bases to trimming and J lost 4 bases; unmatched junction nucleotides: 0. The CDR3 has 14 residues. The DNA of the CDR3 is TGTGCCAGCAGCCAGACAGGGGGCACCGGGGAGCTGTTTTTT. This sequence encodes CASSQTGGTGELFF.

This clonotype has a count of ten or more. The chain joins TRBV12-3 or TRBV12-4 to TRBJ2-5; tentative D call: TRBD2 (5 bases). V was cut by 5 bases and J by 9 bases, with 16 bases left in between. The CDR3 loop spans 13 amino acids. CDR3 loop: CASSGLPIVAQYF. CDR3 bases: TGTGCCAGCAGTGGACTCCCGATTGTGGCCCAGTACTTC.

This clonotype was found a few times. This sequence joins TRBV19 and TRBJ2-3; perhaps TRBD1 as D (6 bases). The germline V and J ends were trimmed by 10 bases and 4 bases, with 21 bases remaining between them. CDR1 and CDR2 from the germline V gene are LNHDA and SQIVND (reference sequence). The CDR3 spans 15 residues. The CDR3 reads CATRWGPEGSDTQYF. Written as DNA, the CDR3 is TGTGCCACTAGGTGGGGGCCTGAAGGGTCAGATACGCAGTATTTT. The full variable domain, with the rest looked up from reference TRBV19 and TRBJ2-3, is DGGITQSPKYLFRKEGQNVTLSCEQNLNHDAMYWYRQDPGQGLRLIYYSQIVNDFQKGDIAEGYSVSREKKESFPLTVTSAQKNPTAFYLCATRWGPEGSDTQYFGPGTRLTVL.

This chain joins TRBV20-1 and TRBJ1-2; D is undetermined. The CDR3 is 10 residues long. V lost 3 bases and J 3 bases, leaving 2 bases between the germline ends. CDR1 is DFQATT and CDR2 is SNEGSKA in the germline V gene (reference sequence). CDR3 nucleotide sequence: TGCAGTGCTAGTCACTATGGCTACACCTTC. It specifies CSASHYGYTF.

In this sample, this clonotype turned up a few times. The V and J genes are TRBV19 and TRBJ1-1; D not certain. The V gene lost 3 bases and the J gene lost 5 bases, with 10 bases spanning the gap. There are 13 residues in the CDR3. CDR1 and CDR2 (germline): LNHDA, SQIVND (reference sequence). This chain's CDR3 is CASSMGPATEAFF. CDR3 in DNA: TGTGCCAGTAGTATGGGTCCGGCGACTGAAGCTTTCTTT.

The chain couples TRBV7-2 to TRBJ2-7; TRBD2 might be the D (7 bases). Per the germline V gene, CDR1 is SGHTA and CDR2 is FQGNSA. The CDR3 is 17 residues long. Trimming shortened V by 5 bases and J by 0 bases, and 20 bases separated the two germline ends. CDR3 residues: CASSRGGATIASYEQYF. The DNA for the CDR3 is TGTGCCAGCAGCCGTGGGGGGGCCACTATAGCCTCCTACGAGCAGTACTTC.

This clonotype was seen a handful of times. The chain links TRBV6-5 to TRBJ2-6; D is uncertain. V lost 6 bases to trimming and J lost 0 bases, with 9 bases between them. The CDR3 loop spans 15 amino acids. From germline, CDR1 is MNHEY and CDR2 SVGAGI. CDR3: CASRSGLSGANVLTF. The CDR3 nucleotides are TGTGCCAGCAGGTCCGGGCTCTCTGGGGCCAACGTCCTGACTTTC.

This clonotype was picked up many times. The chain recombines TRBV2 with TRBJ2-1; D unclear. The length of the CDR3 is 12 residues. Trimming took off 3 bases at V and 9 bases at J, with 9 bases between the two ends. Germline loops: CDR1 SNHLY, CDR2 FYNNEI. The DNA for the CDR3 is TGTGCCAGCAGTGATTCGGCTACTGAGCAGTTCTTC. Its protein product is CASSDSATEQFF.

This clonotype has a count of ten or more. The chain uses TRBV2 and TRBJ2-2; D is possibly TRBD1 or TRBD2 (6 bases each). The V gene lost 6 bases and the J gene lost 0 bases, with 8 bases spanning the gap. Germline V CDR1 and CDR2: SNHLY, FYNNEI. This CDR3 comprises 14 residues. DNA for the CDR3: TGTGCCAGCAGAAGGGGGGCGAACACCGGGGAGCTGTTTTTT. It encodes CASRRGANTGELFF.

This clonotype has a handful of counts. The chain combines TRBV5-1 with TRBJ1-1; D is perhaps TRBD1 (5 bases). This CDR3 has 16 residues. V was trimmed by 0 bases and J by 3 bases, leaving 15 bases between them. Per germline, CDR1 SGHRS and CDR2 YFSETQ. DNA of the CDR3: TGCGCCAGCAGCTTGGGGGGGGATCTAGTTGACACTGAAGCTTTCTTT. This gives the protein CASSLGGDLVDTEAFF.

This clonotype was counted between two and nine times. The J gene is TRBJ1-5, the V gene TRBV7-2, with D tentatively TRBD1 (6 bases). The germline V and J ends were trimmed by 6 bases and 5 bases, with 17 bases remaining between them. Germline V gene data show CDR1 as SGHTA and CDR2 as FQGNSA. CDR3 length: 15 amino acids. This CDR3 is CASRPRGGWDQPQHF. Written as DNA, the CDR3 is TGTGCCAGCAGGCCGCGAGGGGGATGGGATCAGCCCCAGCATTTT.

The genes are TRBV6-1 and TRBJ2-3; D may be TRBD1 or TRBD2 (6 bases each). The CDR3 is 15 residues long. V was trimmed by 5 bases and J by 2 bases, leaving 14 bases between them. Germline CDR1 reads MNHNS; CDR2 reads SASEGT. In DNA, the CDR3 is TGTGCCAGCAGTTATCCGGGGGCAGTCACAGATACGCAGTATTTT. It yields the protein CASSYPGAVTDTQYF.

Ten or more counts support this clonotype. The gene calls are TRBV13 and TRBJ2-7; no reliable D call. Germline CDR1 PRHDT, CDR2 FYEKMQ (reference sequence). The V end lost 8 bases, the J end lost 0 bases, and 14 bases lay between the germline ends. This CDR3 contains 14 residues. CDR3 loop: CASAPASRSYEQYF. In nucleotides, the CDR3 is TGTGCCAGCGCCCCCGCCAGCCGCTCCTACGAGCAGTACTTC.

The chain couples TRBV27 to TRBJ1-6; perhaps TRBD1 as D (5 bases). This CDR3 has 14 residues. The V gene lost 7 bases and the J gene lost 8 bases, with 15 bases spanning the gap. Germline V gene lookup returns CDR1 MNHEY and CDR2 SMNVEV (reference sequence). In nucleotides, the CDR3 is TGTGCCAGCAAAAAAGCGGGGGTTGATTCACCCCTCCACTTT. Amino acids: CASKKAGVDSPLHF.

There are many counts of this clonotype. This chain joins TRBV5-5 and TRBJ2-3; D ambiguous. Germline V gene lookup returns CDR1 SGHKS and CDR2 YYEKEE (reference sequence). The CDR3 is made up of 12 amino acids. V lost 2 bases to trimming and J lost 2 bases, with 3 bases between them. The CDR3 is CASSFDTDTQYF. CDR3 nucleotide sequence: TGTGCCAGCAGCTTCGACACAGATACGCAGTATTTT. Using reference TRBV5-5 and TRBJ2-3 for the parts outside the CDR3, the full variable domain is DAGVTQSPTHLIKTRGQQVTLRCSPISGHKSVSWYQQVLGQGPQFIFQYYEKEERGRGNFPDRFSARQFPNYSSELNVNALLLGDSALYLCASSFDTDTQYFGPGTRLTVL.

V is TRBV9 and J is TRBJ2-1, with no clear D. This CDR3 region has 12 residues. Germline values: CDR1 SGDLS, CDR2 YYNGEE. V shed 1 base and J shed 7 bases, with 6 bases lying between them. The CDR3 loop is CASSVQGNEQFF. CDR3 DNA: TGTGCCAGCAGCGTACAAGGGAATGAGCAGTTCTTC.

The chain has TRBV4-2 and TRBJ2-7; 11 bases map to TRBD2. The CDR3 spans 18 residues. Germline assignment: CDR1 LGHNA and CDR2 YNFKEQ. The V gene end was trimmed by 3 bases and the J gene end by 4 bases; junction bases not matched to a gene: 14. The CDR3 region has the DNA TGTGCCAGCAGCCAGACGGTTATCGAGGGACTAGCGGTTTACGAGCAGTACTTC. Its translation: CASSQTVIEGLAVYEQYF.

This clonotype occurred many times. The chain couples TRBV14 to TRBJ2-7, with D uncertain. V dropped 1 base and J dropped 4 bases, with 5 bases sitting between them. The CDR3 is 12 residues long. CDR1 and CDR2 (germline): SGHDN, FVKESK. This CDR3 is CASSQGGYEQYF. The CDR3 DNA reads TGTGCCAGCAGCCAAGGCGGTTACGAGCAGTACTTC.

This clonotype came up a few times. The V call is TRBV13, the J call TRBJ1-2; D remains ambiguous. The V gene's germline CDR1 is PRHDT and CDR2 FYEKMQ (reference sequence). The CDR3 totals 15 residues. V lost 2 bases, J lost 4 bases, and 14 bases lay in between. Written as DNA, the CDR3 is TGTGCCAGCAGCTTATTACGGGTTGAGACCTATGGCTACACCTTC. It specifies CASSLLRVETYGYTF.

Ten or more counts support this clonotype. V usage is TRBV3-1 and J usage is TRBJ2-5; TRBD2 is a possible D gene (6 bases). Trimming took off 2 bases at V and 1 base at J, with 11 bases between the two ends. The CDR3 is 15 residues long. From germline, CDR1 is LGHDT and CDR2 YNNKEL (reference sequence). The CDR3 nucleotides are TGTGCCAGCAGCCAATTTGTGGGAGGCCAAGAGACCCAGTACTTC. Protein: CASSQFVGGQETQYF.